The 22 T cell receptor beta chains below were found in one sample sequenced in a study of blood T cell repertoires in COVID-19. Measured with immunoSEQ multiplex PCR; TCRdb has only the in-frame clones, and not every one. The sample has fewer than 250,000 clones, approximately 82% seen once. Sequenced input: peripheral blood. Receptors originate from an older woman with active or convalescent COVID-19.

The chain carries TRBV5-1 and TRBJ1-4; 9 nucleotides align to TRBD1. Trimming removed 5 bases from V and 0 bases from J; junction bases left unmatched: 5. Germline V CDR1 and CDR2: SGHRS, YFSETQ. The CDR3 runs 16 residues. The CDR3 loop reads CASSWTGDTTNEKLFF. The CDR3 DNA sequence: TGCGCCAGCAGTTGGACAGGGGATACAACTAATGAAAAACTGTTTTTT. Together with reference TRBV5-1 and TRBJ1-4, the CDR3 gives the full variable domain: KAGVTQTPRYLIKTRGQQVTLSCSPISGHRSVSWYQQTPGQGLQFLFEYFSETQRNKGNFPGRFSGRQFSNSRSEMNVSTLELGDSALYLCASSWTGDTTNEKLFFGSGTQLSVL.

This clone appeared a single time. The gene calls are TRBV3-1 (or the pseudogene TRBV3-2) and TRBJ1-4; a possible D gene is TRBD1 (5 bases). The CDR3 is made up of 13 amino acids. Germline V gene lookup returns CDR1 LGHDT and CDR2 YNNKEL (reference sequence). V dropped 0 bases and J dropped 8 bases, with 7 bases sitting between them. CDR3 bases: TGTGCCAGCAGCCAAGACAGGGTCGAAAAACTGTTTTTT. Translated, it gives CASSQDRVEKLFF.

CDR3 DNA: TGTGCCAGCAGCCGACAGGGGATCTCCTACGAGCAGTACTTC. This encodes CASSRQGISYEQYF. V usage is TRBV6-5 and J usage is TRBJ2-7, with 8 bases lining up with TRBD1. The CDR3 is 14 amino acids. Germline V gene lookup returns CDR1 MNHEY and CDR2 SVGAGI. After removal of 6 bases from V and 0 bases from J, the junction contained 4 bases not matched to a gene.

The chain uses TRBV29-1 and TRBJ1-1; possible D gene TRBD1, 5 bases. Germline assignment: CDR1 SQVTM and CDR2 ANQGSEA. V was clipped by 4 bases and J by 5 bases, with 17 bases between them. The CDR3 has 14 amino acids. The CDR3 DNA is TGCAGCGTTGTGATCTCCGGGGGACGTACTGAAGCTTTCTTT. This sequence encodes CSVVISGGRTEAFF.

The genes are TRBV5-1 and TRBJ1-5; unclear D gene. CDR3 length: 13 residues. Germline loops: CDR1 SGHRS, CDR2 YFSETQ. V lost 4 bases, J lost 8 bases, and 13 bases lay in between. The CDR3: CASSPGAREPQHF. In nucleotides, the CDR3 is TGCGCCAGCAGCCCCGGAGCCCGAGAGCCCCAGCATTTT.

Notes on this clone: At the DNA level, this CDR3 is encoded by other sequences in the same sample as well. The DNA of the CDR3 is TGTGCCAGCAGCCTCGGGGTCCCGCGGGAGTCCTACGAGCAGTACTTC. This codes for CASSLGVPRESYEQYF. The V and J genes are TRBV5-4 and TRBJ2-7, with 7 bases lining up with TRBD2. The CDR3 covers 16 residues. Germline V gene lookup returns CDR1 SGHNT and CDR2 YYREEE (reference sequence). V gave up 4 bases and J gave up 1 base; unmatched junction bases: 11.

This chain joins TRBV30 and TRBJ1-5; 8 positions agree with TRBD1. V lost 2 bases, J lost 9 bases, and 6 bases stayed unmatched. CDR1 is GTSNPN and CDR2 is SVGIG in the germline V gene (reference sequence). The CDR3 length is 13 residues. Here the CDR3 reads CAWSRQGLGPQHF. The CDR3 DNA follows: TGTGCCTGGAGTAGACAGGGGCTAGGGCCCCAGCATTTT.

The CDR3 region has the DNA TGTGCCAGCTCAACCCGACAGGGGGTTGCCGGGGAGCTGTTTTTT. Protein product: CASSTRQGVAGELFF. V gene TRBV18 combines with J gene TRBJ2-2, with 9 bases aligning to TRBD1. V was pared by 5 bases and J by 6 bases, with 7 bases of the junction left unmatched. Germline loops: CDR1 KGHSH, CDR2 LQKENI. The CDR3 runs 15 residues.

CDR3 protein: CASSLGPGVSYTEAFF. In DNA form, the CDR3 reads TGTGCCAGCAGCTTAGGGCCAGGGGTCAGCTACACTGAAGCTTTCTTT. The chain uses TRBV11-2 and TRBJ1-1, with a weak D call TRBD1 (6 bases). Germline V gene data show CDR1 as SGHAT and CDR2 as FQNNGV. CDR3 length: 16 amino acids. V gave up 1 base and J gave up 3 bases, with 15 bases separating them.

CDR3 amino acids: CASSGRAQGGYTF. The CDR3 nucleotides read TGTGCCAGCAGTGGACGGGCCCAGGGGGGCTACACCTTC. This chain connects TRBV12-3 or TRBV12-4 to TRBJ1-2; D possibly corresponds to TRBD1 (6 bases). This CDR3 comprises 13 residues. Trimming took off 5 bases at V and 8 bases at J, with 15 bases between the two ends.

The chain is built from TRBV5-6 and TRBJ1-2; D gene ambiguous. The CDR3 is made up of 14 amino acids. Trimming removed 2 bases at V and 3 bases at J, with 11 bases between. Germline V gene data show CDR1 as SGHDT and CDR2 as YYEEEE. The CDR3 DNA reads TGTGCCAGCAGCTTTAGGGAGCGATACTATGGCTACACCTTC. Protein product: CASSFRERYYGYTF.

With regard to this clone: Different DNA sequences within this sample yield the same CDR3. The chain uses TRBV5-1 and TRBJ2-3; perhaps TRBD2 as D (7 bases). The CDR3 is made up of 15 amino acids. Deletions cut 0 bases from V and 2 bases from J, with 10 bases between. Germline assignment: CDR1 SGHRS and CDR2 YFSETQ. The CDR3 sequence: CASSLGAGATDTQYF. The CDR3 DNA sequence: TGCGCCAGCAGCTTGGGGGCGGGGGCCACAGATACGCAGTATTTT.

The V call is TRBV18, the J call TRBJ1-4; a weak D match, TRBD1 (6 bases). Germline V lookup: CDR1 KGHSH, CDR2 LQKENI. V lost 4 bases and J lost 0, with 9 bases in between. The length of the CDR3 is 15 residues. The CDR3 loop reads CASSLRQATNEKLFF. The CDR3, as DNA: TGTGCCAGCTCACTACGACAGGCAACTAATGAAAAACTGTTTTTT.

This chain connects TRBV4-2 to TRBJ2-1; TRBD2 matches 9 bases. The CDR3 spans 15 residues. Germline V gene data show CDR1 as LGHNA and CDR2 as YNFKEQ. J was trimmed by 9 bases and V by 1 base; bases with no gene match: 7. CDR3 sequence reads: CASSQGGLARGEQFF. CDR3 DNA sequence: TGTGCCAGCAGCCAAGGGGGACTAGCAAGGGGTGAGCAGTTCTTC.

J is TRBJ2-7 and V is TRBV7-6, with D perhaps TRBD1 (5 bases). Germline CDR1 and CDR2: SGHVS and FNYEAQ. This CDR3 spans 15 amino acids. V dropped 5 bases and J dropped 6 bases, with 20 bases sitting between them. The CDR3 loop is CASSPRSQTEAEQYF. In DNA, the CDR3 is TGTGCCAGCAGCCCCCGCTCCCAGACAGAGGCCGAGCAGTACTTC.

The gene calls are TRBV3-1 (or the pseudogene TRBV3-2) and TRBJ1-2; possibly TRBD1 for D (5 bases). The CDR3 is 15 residues long. Trimming left V 3 bases short and J 7 bases short, with 18 bases between. Germline V gene data show CDR1 as LGHDT and CDR2 as YNNKEL (reference sequence). In DNA form, the CDR3 reads TGTGCCAGCAGCCACCCCAAAGGGGAAGTCTCTGGCTACACCTTC. It encodes CASSHPKGEVSGYTF.

The chain carries TRBV5-1 and TRBJ1-3; no clear D gene. This CDR3 is 14 amino acids long. V lost 1 base and J 2 bases, leaving 7 bases between the germline ends. Germline V gene data show CDR1 as SGHRS and CDR2 as YFSETQ. In DNA form, the CDR3 reads TGCGCCAGCAGCTTGAACTTAGCTGGAAACACCATATATTTT. Amino acids: CASSLNLAGNTIYF.

The chain links TRBV5-4 to TRBJ1-5, with 7 bases that match TRBD1. Looked up from germline, CDR1 is SGHNT and CDR2 is YYREEE (reference sequence). After removal of 2 bases from V and 3 bases from J, the junction contained 2 bases not matched to a gene. The CDR3 sequence is 14 residues long. CDR3 coding DNA: TGTGCCAGCAGCTTAGGGGGCGCCAATCAGCCCCAGCATTTT. This sequence encodes CASSLGGANQPQHF.

This chain links TRBV9 with TRBJ2-7, with 8 bases identical to TRBD1. This CDR3 has 16 amino acids. Germline V lookup: CDR1 SGDLS, CDR2 YYNGEE. J gave up 5 bases and V 0 bases, and 10 bases lay outside the gene matches. CDR3 sequence reads: CASSVADRGSSDEQYF. CDR3 nucleotide sequence: TGTGCCAGCAGCGTAGCTGACAGGGGAAGTAGTGACGAGCAGTACTTC.

Only one count was recorded for this clone. This chain joins TRBV19 and TRBJ1-3, with D unclear. Trimming removed 7 bases at V and 3 bases at J, with 10 bases between. The CDR3 consists of 13 residues. Germline V gives CDR1 LNHDA, CDR2 SQIVND (reference sequence). CDR3 coding DNA: TGTGCCAGTACCACCCAACTTGGAAACACCATATATTTT. Its translation: CASTTQLGNTIYF.

The genes are TRBV6-4 and TRBJ1-5; D is possibly TRBD1 (5 bases). The V gene's germline CDR1 is MRHNA and CDR2 SNTAGT. Trimming cost V 6 bases and J 1 base, with 13 bases left between them. The CDR3 is 15 amino acids. The CDR3 bases are TGTGCCAGCAGGGGGCGGTGGATAAGCAATCAGCCCCAGCATTTT. Residues: CASRGRWISNQPQHF.

CDR3 nucleotides: TGTGCCAGCAGCGGCGGGATGATAGGGACTGAAGCTTTCTTT. This gives the protein CASSGGMIGTEAFF. The chain couples TRBV7-8 to TRBJ1-1, with D unclear. Looked up from germline, CDR1 is SGHVS and CDR2 is FQNEAQ. This CDR3 comprises 14 residues. The V end was cut by 5 bases, the J end by 5 bases, with 15 bases between.